This entry lists 30 T cell receptor beta chains sequenced from one sample in a study of identical twins. TCRdb used MiXCR to reprocess the 5' RACE reads, holding one entry per CDR3 protein. The sample lists hundreds of thousands of distinct CDR3 sequences, roughly 18% occurring once. The sample was also linked to a second study, of T cells expressing NK-cell markers.

The sequenced material came from PBMCs. The receptors were sampled from a woman between 18 and 30 years old in good health.

This clonotype was detected a few times. The V call is TRBV12-3 or TRBV12-4, the J call TRBJ2-1; D remains unclear. The CDR3 runs to 16 residues. The ends were cut back, 5 bases at V and 9 bases at J, with 23 bases in the middle. CDR3 DNA: TGTGCCAGCAGTCCCTCAGAGGCCATTAGGCCCAGTGAGCAGTTCTTC. It translates to CASSPSEAIRPSEQFF.

The chain is built from TRBV28 and TRBJ2-7; 7 bases are shared with TRBD1. The junction had 4 bases not matched to a gene; V was cut back by 8 bases and J by 3 bases. CDR3 length: 12 residues. Germline values: CDR1 MDHEN, CDR2 SYDVKM. CDR3 sequence: CASGRDSYEQYF. DNA of the CDR3: TGTGCCAGCGGCCGGGACAGCTACGAGCAGTACTTC.

This sequence joins TRBV7-9 and TRBJ2-3; TRBD1 aligns across 9 bases. Per germline, CDR1 SEHNR and CDR2 FQNEAQ (reference sequence). V gave up 6 bases and J gave up 6 bases; unmatched junction bases: 13. The CDR3 length is 16 residues. The CDR3 coding sequence is TGTGCCAGCAGTCCCCGTCCGGGACAGGGTGGTGATACGCAGTATTTT. It specifies CASSPRPGQGGDTQYF.

This clonotype was found a few times. The CDR3 coding sequence is TGTGCCAGCAGCTTATCTCCGACTAGTTGGTTGGCAGATACGCAGTATTTT. Residues: CASSLSPTSWLADTQYF. This chain uses TRBV7-2 with TRBJ2-3; D perhaps matches TRBD2 (6 bases). Trimming pared 2 bases from V and 4 bases from J, leaving 19 bases between. Germline assignment: CDR1 SGHTA and CDR2 FQGNSA. The CDR3 has 17 amino acids. Full variable domain (remainder filled in from reference TRBV7-2 and TRBJ2-3): GAGVSQSPSNKVTEKGKDVELRCDPISGHTALYWYRQSLGQGLEFLIYFQGNSAPDKSGLPSDRFSAERTGGSVSTLTIQRTQQEDSAVYLCASSLSPTSWLADTQYFGPGTRLTVL.

The genes are TRBV9 and TRBJ2-2, with 10 bases identical to TRBD2. The CDR3 loop spans 13 amino acids. In germline, CDR1 is SGDLS, CDR2 YYNGEE. The CDR3 protein is CAASGGNTGELFF. The CDR3 nucleotides are TGTGCGGCTAGCGGGGGAAACACCGGGGAGCTGTTTTTT.

This clonotype was observed once. The chain recombines TRBV6-2 or TRBV6-3 with TRBJ2-7, with 10 bases matching TRBD2. Unmatched junction bases numbered 4, after V lost 0 bases and J lost 5 bases. The length of the CDR3 is 15 residues. Germline-derived CDR1 and CDR2 are MNHEY and SVGEGT. DNA of the CDR3: TGTGCCAGCAGTTACTCGAGGCTAGCGGGAGACGAGCAGTACTTC. Translation gives CASSYSRLAGDEQYF.

The sample holds one count of this clonotype. The V and J genes are TRBV7-9 and TRBJ2-3; TRBD2 is a possible D gene (5 bases). Germline V gene lookup returns CDR1 SEHNR and CDR2 FQNEAQ (reference sequence). V lost 2 bases, J lost 1 base, and 7 bases lay in between. This CDR3 has 14 amino acids. The CDR3 DNA is TGTGCCAGCAGCTTATTAGCGCGCACAGATACGCAGTATTTT. Protein: CASSLLARTDTQYF.

The chain uses TRBV6-1 and TRBJ2-7, with 7 positions matching TRBD1. The CDR3 is made up of 15 amino acids. V gave up 7 bases and J gave up 4 bases; unmatched junction bases: 13. Germline values: CDR1 MNHNS, CDR2 SASEGT. CDR3 sequence (DNA): TGTGCCAGCACCATTCGACAGGGTAATCCGTACGAGCAGTACTTC. This encodes CASTIRQGNPYEQYF.

For this clonotype: This may come from a read error, since a much larger clone is one base off. The chain combines TRBV20-1 with TRBJ2-1; D possibly corresponds to TRBD2 (5 bases). CDR1 DFQATT and CDR2 SNEGSKA come from the germline V gene (reference sequence). The CDR3 is 12 residues long. V was pared by 3 bases and J by 4 bases, with 7 bases between. In nucleotides, the CDR3 is TGCAGTGCTAGCGAGGGTTACAATGAGCAGTTCTTC. This gives the protein CSASEGYNEQFF.

This clonotype was picked up a small number of times. The DNA of the CDR3 is TGCGCCAGCAGCCTTCCAGGAGGGCCAAACGAGCAGTACTTC. Protein sequence: CASSLPGGPNEQYF. The genes are TRBV5-1 and TRBJ2-7, with D possibly matching TRBD2 (6 bases). The CDR3 sequence is 14 residues long. The germline CDR1 and CDR2 sequences are SGHRS and YFSETQ. Trimming shortened V by 4 bases and J by 5 bases, and 16 bases separated the two germline ends.

This chain joins TRBV20-1 and TRBJ2-3; 8 bases line up with TRBD1. The CDR3 is 13 residues long. Germline V gene sequence: CDR1 DFQATT, CDR2 SNEGSKA (reference sequence). Trimming cost V 6 bases and J 3 bases; bases outside gene matches: 5. The CDR3 region is CSAQTGETDTQYF. Written as DNA, the CDR3 is TGCAGTGCCCAGACAGGGGAGACAGATACGCAGTATTTT.

There are a few counts of this clonotype. The V call is TRBV10-3, the J call TRBJ2-7; maybe TRBD2 (5 bases). CDR1 is ENHRY, CDR2 SYGVKD, per germline. V was trimmed by 2 bases and J by 3 bases, leaving 14 bases between them. The CDR3 contains 15 residues. The CDR3 sequence is CAISESVEGIYEQYF. DNA of the CDR3: TGTGCCATCAGTGAGAGCGTAGAGGGCATCTACGAGCAGTACTTC.

V and J are TRBV20-1 and TRBJ2-7; D unresolved. The CDR3 is 12 amino acids. V lost 4 bases to trimming and J lost 0 bases, with 7 bases between them. The germline V gene has CDR1 DFQATT and CDR2 SNEGSKA (reference sequence). As DNA, the CDR3 is TGCAGTGCTATCGGTTCCTCCTACGAGCAGTACTTC. It yields the protein CSAIGSSYEQYF.

The rearrangement uses TRBV4-3 and TRBJ2-2; 7 bases are shared with TRBD1. Germline V gene lookup returns CDR1 LGHNA and CDR2 YSLEER. After removal of 8 bases from V and 4 bases from J, the junction contained 10 bases not matched to a gene. The CDR3 is 15 amino acids. The CDR3 coding sequence is TGCGCCAGCTCGGGCCTTAGACAGGGCACCGGGGAGCTGTTTTTT. As protein: CASSGLRQGTGELFF.

This sequence joins TRBV20-1 and TRBJ1-2; 7 nucleotides match TRBD1. Germline trimming cut 6 bases from V and 8 bases from J; bases unmatched to any gene: 9. The CDR3 is 12 amino acids. Looked up from germline, CDR1 is DFQATT and CDR2 is SNEGSKA (reference sequence). Here the CDR3 DNA reads TGCAGTGCCCGTAACAGGGGAGGAGGCTACACCTTC. Its protein product is CSARNRGGGYTF.

The chain joins TRBV29-1 to TRBJ2-2; D is possibly TRBD2 (6 bases). The germline V gene encodes CDR1 SQVTM and CDR2 ANQGSEA. This CDR3 spans 14 amino acids. The ends were cut back, 5 bases at V and 4 bases at J, with 14 bases in the middle. The DNA for the CDR3 is TGCAGCGTTCGCTCTCGGGGGACCACCGGGGAGCTGTTTTTT. Its translation is CSVRSRGTTGELFF.

There are a few counts of this clonotype. The CDR3 sequence: CAWSPPGRRLNTEAFF. As DNA, the CDR3 is TGTGCCTGGAGTCCCCCCGGGCGCAGATTGAACACTGAAGCTTTCTTT. The J gene is TRBJ1-1, the V gene TRBV30; D not resolved. Per germline, CDR1 GTSNPN and CDR2 SVGIG (reference sequence). V lost 2 bases and J 0 bases, leaving 16 bases between the germline ends. This CDR3 is built from 16 residues.

This clonotype was seen ten or more times. The chain has TRBV2 and TRBJ1-2; D gene unclear. This CDR3 is 12 amino acids long. V lost 3 bases and J 4 bases, leaving 6 bases between the germline ends. Germline CDR1 is SNHLY and CDR2 is FYNNEI. The CDR3, as DNA: TGTGCCAGCAGTGATGCGCGCTATGGCTACACCTTC. Amino acids: CASSDARYGYTF.

The genes are TRBV18 and TRBJ2-5; TRBD1 might be the D (6 bases). V gave up 3 bases and J gave up 3 bases, with 11 bases separating them. This CDR3 contains 14 residues. The germline CDR1 and CDR2 sequences are KGHSH and LQKENI. The CDR3 DNA is TGTGCCAGCTCACCGGTACAGGGCGAAGAGACCCAGTACTTC. Translation gives CASSPVQGEETQYF.

With regard to this clonotype: Mismatch with germline at one junction end may stem from a read error. The rearrangement links TRBV24-1 to TRBJ2-1; D not resolved. CDR1 is KGHDR and CDR2 is SFDVKD in the germline V gene. This CDR3 has 11 residues. CDR3 nucleotide sequence: TGTGCCACCAGACGTGGGGATTCCTGGAGCTTC. Amino acid sequence: CATRRGDSWSF.

The chain employs TRBV10-3 and TRBJ2-5; the D call may be TRBD1 or TRBD2 (5 bases each). The germline gives CDR1 ENHRY, CDR2 SYGVKD. The CDR3 consists of 14 residues. Trimming took off 2 bases at V and 4 bases at J, with 11 bases between the two ends. The DNA of the CDR3 is TGTGCCATCAGTGAGATCGTTGGGGGAGAGACCCAGTACTTC. Translated: CAISEIVGGETQYF.

This clonotype was picked up a small number of times. This sequence joins TRBV5-1 and TRBJ1-1; TRBD1 matches at 7 bases. V lost 0 bases and J lost 5; bases outside the gene matches: 10. CDR1 is SGHRS and CDR2 is YFSETQ in the germline V gene. The length of the CDR3 is 16 residues. The CDR3 bases are TGCGCCAGCAGCTTGGCCGGACGACAGGGAGGAACTGAAGCTTTCTTT. Its protein product is CASSLAGRQGGTEAFF.

The V gene is TRBV4-2, the J gene TRBJ1-3; weak D call: TRBD1 (6 bases). Germline assignment: CDR1 LGHNA and CDR2 YNFKEQ. Trimming cost V 1 base and J 0 bases, with 19 bases left between them. The CDR3 totals 19 residues. CDR3 sequence: CASSQVARLDRSSGNTIYF. The CDR3 nucleotides read TGTGCCAGCAGCCAAGTTGCCCGTCTGGACAGAAGCTCTGGAAACACCATATATTTT.

The chain has TRBV7-3 and TRBJ1-1; 9 bases align to TRBD1. Losses at the gene ends were 0 bases for V and 3 bases for J; bases not matched to a gene: 2. The germline V gene encodes CDR1 SGHTA and CDR2 FQGTGA. The CDR3 is made up of 15 amino acids. The CDR3 spells CASSLTGQGHTEAFF. The CDR3 coding sequence is TGTGCCAGCAGCTTAACGGGACAGGGTCACACTGAAGCTTTCTTT.

The V and J genes are TRBV11-2 and TRBJ2-1, with 8 bases identical to TRBD2. Per germline, CDR1 SGHAT and CDR2 FQNNGV. CDR3 size: 17 residues. V dropped 7 bases and J dropped 0; count of bases not matched to a gene: 11. CDR3 coding DNA: TGTGCCAGCAACGTAGGTGCGGCGGGGGGCTCCTACAATGAGCAGTTCTTC. This codes for CASNVGAAGGSYNEQFF.

The chain has TRBV5-1 and TRBJ1-1; D is perhaps TRBD1 (6 bases). The CDR3 covers 14 residues. V was trimmed by 0 bases and J by 4 bases, leaving 10 bases between them. Germline loops: CDR1 SGHRS, CDR2 YFSETQ. CDR3 in amino acids: CASSLGTAGTEAFF. In DNA, the CDR3 is TGCGCCAGCAGCTTGGGGACAGCGGGCACTGAAGCTTTCTTT.

The chain joins TRBV6-5 to TRBJ1-2, with 9 bases matching TRBD1. The germline CDR1 and CDR2 sequences are MNHEY and SVGAGI. Trimming cost V 2 bases and J 4 bases; bases outside gene matches: 5. The CDR3 is made up of 15 amino acids. The CDR3, as DNA: TGTGCCAGCAGTTACGGGGACAGGGAGGTCTATGGCTACACCTTC. Amino acid sequence: CASSYGDREVYGYTF.

This clonotype has a handful of counts. The CDR3 nucleotides are TGTGCCAGCAGCTTGCAGGGGCTCCGCACAGATACGCAGTATTTT. Protein: CASSLQGLRTDTQYF. This rearrangement joins TRBV7-3 to TRBJ2-3; D possibly corresponds to TRBD1 (6 bases). V was cut by 3 bases and J by 1 base, with 11 bases left in between. Germline-derived CDR1 and CDR2 are SGHTA and FQGTGA. CDR3 size: 15 residues.

This chain links TRBV9 with TRBJ2-3; D possibly corresponds to TRBD2 (5 bases). V shed 3 bases and J shed 1 base, with 12 bases lying between them. The germline V gene has CDR1 SGDLS and CDR2 YYNGEE. The CDR3 spans 15 residues. CDR3 residues: CASSAVGVGTDTQYF. The CDR3 DNA sequence: TGTGCCAGCAGCGCCGTGGGAGTCGGCACAGATACGCAGTATTTT.

This clonotype was observed a handful of times. The chain links TRBV7-2 to TRBJ1-2; D is ambiguous. The CDR3 is 15 amino acids. The V gene's germline CDR1 is SGHTA and CDR2 FQGNSA. V lost 1 base to trimming and J lost 3 bases, with 12 bases between them. The CDR3 DNA reads as TGTGCCAGCAGCTTAGTTTGGTCAGGTGACTATGGCTACACCTTC. It encodes CASSLVWSGDYGYTF.